The 11 T cell receptor beta chains in this list originate from one sample, sequenced in a study of cytomegalovirus exposure and HLA in healthy donors. The study ran its PCR with 60 Vbeta and 13 Jbeta primers. TCRdb's copy holds only in-frame clones and misses some; the assay was immunoSEQ multiplex PCR. The repertoire holds roughly 84,000 clones, with 70% to 85% as singletons. What was sequenced was PBMCs. Receptor source: a human donor in good health.

The chain carries TRBV7-6 and TRBJ1-5, with 9 bases matching TRBD1. The CDR3 is 16 amino acids. Trimming removed 6 bases from V and 7 bases from J; junction bases left unmatched: 13. Germline-derived CDR1 and CDR2 are SGHVS and FNYEAQ. The DNA of the CDR3 is TGTGCCAGCAGTCGTACAGGGGGCCTAAACAACCAGCCCCAGCATTTT. Residues: CASSRTGGLNNQPQHF.

The chain recombines TRBV5-1 with TRBJ1-1; TRBD1 aligns across 7 bases. V was clipped by 4 bases and J by 1 base; unmatched bases: 1. CDR1 SGHRS and CDR2 YFSETQ come from the germline V gene. This CDR3 is 13 amino acids long. This CDR3 is CASSPGGNTEAFF. The DNA of the CDR3 is TGCGCCAGCAGCCCAGGGGGGAACACTGAAGCTTTCTTT.

This clone appeared once. This sequence joins TRBV30 and TRBJ2-1, with 7 positions matching TRBD1. Germline assignment: CDR1 GTSNPN and CDR2 SVGIG (reference sequence). Trimming took 3 bases from V and 3 from J; bases not matched to a gene: 2. The CDR3 is 13 amino acids. The CDR3 sequence: CAWRRDSYNEQFF. In DNA form, the CDR3 reads TGTGCCTGGAGGAGGGACAGCTACAATGAGCAGTTCTTC.

This chain uses TRBV15 with TRBJ2-7; TRBD1 might be the D (6 bases). The CDR3 runs to 14 residues. Trimming removed 3 bases from V and 2 bases from J, with 11 bases in between. The germline gives CDR1 LNHNV, CDR2 YYDKDF (reference sequence). CDR3 residues: CATSRKGQTYEQYF. The CDR3 coding sequence is TGTGCCACCAGCAGGAAGGGACAAACCTACGAGCAGTACTTC.

The chain couples TRBV5-1 to TRBJ2-1; D possibly corresponds to TRBD1 (6 bases). Trimming left V 3 bases short and J 0 bases short, with 10 bases between. This CDR3 is built from 15 residues. CDR1 SGHRS and CDR2 YFSETQ come from the germline V gene. In nucleotides, the CDR3 is TGCGCCAGCAGCTCTGGACAGCCCTCCTACAATGAGCAGTTCTTC. It codes for CASSSGQPSYNEQFF.

Details on this clone: Compared with germline, one end of the junction differs, possibly owing to a read error. The rearrangement uses TRBV2 and TRBJ1-1, with 7 bases matching TRBD1. Germline V gene sequence: CDR1 SNHLY, CDR2 FYNNEI. This CDR3 comprises 13 residues. The chain's CDR3 is CASRQTGNAEAFF. In DNA, the CDR3 is TGTGCCAGCAGACAGACAGGGAACGCTGAAGCTTTCTTT.

The chain is built from TRBV6-6 and TRBJ2-1; no definite D call. CDR3 size: 12 residues. Per the germline V gene, CDR1 is MNHNY and CDR2 is SVGAGI (reference sequence). V gave up 0 bases and J gave up 15 bases, with 12 bases separating them. CDR3 in DNA: TGTGCCAGCAGTTACTCCGCGGTCGAAGGGTTCTTC. It specifies CASSYSAVEGFF.

The V and J genes are TRBV27 and TRBJ2-2; D may be TRBD1 (7 bases). This CDR3 region has 15 residues. Trimming removed 1 base at V and 6 bases at J, with 12 bases between. The V gene's germline CDR1 is MNHEY and CDR2 SMNVEV (reference sequence). This CDR3 reads CASSLFPRGAGELFF. The DNA of the CDR3 is TGTGCCAGCAGTTTATTTCCCAGGGGGGCCGGGGAGCTGTTTTTT.

The chain employs TRBV5-4 and TRBJ2-1, with D possibly TRBD1 on 6 matching bases. This CDR3 contains 16 residues. Looked up from germline, CDR1 is SGHNT and CDR2 is YYREEE (reference sequence). The V and J ends lost 4 bases and 2 bases respectively, with 16 bases between them. CDR3 DNA sequence: TGTGCCAGCAGCAATGGGGGCAGAACTACCTACAATGAGCAGTTCTTC. It is translated as CASSNGGRTTYNEQFF.

This clone was seen a single time. The chain employs TRBV7-9 and TRBJ1-1, with a weak D call TRBD1 (5 bases). The CDR3 has 14 amino acids. The V gene's germline CDR1 is SEHNR and CDR2 FQNEAQ (reference sequence). Deletions cut 1 base from V and 4 bases from J, with 10 bases between. The CDR3 DNA is TGTGCCAGCAGCTTAGTTGGGGGGGGCACTGAAGCTTTCTTT. It translates to CASSLVGGGTEAFF.

The gene calls are TRBV5-1 and TRBJ1-1; 8 bases map to TRBD1. CDR1 and CDR2 (germline): SGHRS, YFSETQ. This CDR3 contains 16 residues. The trim removed 2 bases at V and 1 base at J, leaving 7 bases unmatched. The CDR3 loop is CASSLQPGTGNTEAFF. DNA of the CDR3: TGCGCCAGCAGCTTACAACCCGGGACAGGGAACACTGAAGCTTTCTTT. Supplemented by reference TRBV5-1 and TRBJ1-1, the full variable domain reads KAGVTQTPRYLIKTRGQQVTLSCSPISGHRSVSWYQQTPGQGLQFLFEYFSETQRNKGNFPGRFSGRQFSNSRSEMNVSTLELGDSALYLCASSLQPGTGNTEAFFGQGTRLTVV.